The clone carrying this TCR beta chain was picked up a small number of times. Its cognate antigen is unknown. Germline V gene data show CDR1 as SQVTM and CDR2 as ANQGSEA. This CDR3 contains 15 residues. V was trimmed by 2 bases and J by 1 base, leaving 14 bases between them. The sample belongs to a study of T-cell memory formation after mild COVID-19. Study-level points and caveats: Within pre-infection memory, some responding clones were found, suggesting cross-reactive memory joined.

TCRdb redid the calling of the 5' RACE reads with MiXCR, one entry per CDR3 protein. The table lists 100,000 to 150,000 distinct CDR3 sequences, 16% of them singletons. The genes are TRBV29-1 and TRBJ1-1; D is undetermined. The clonotype comes from an adult woman who had mild COVID-19 (a few samples of this study predate the infection). Cell type and time point are not known. The specimen sequenced was PBMCs or a T cell subset sorted from them (not recorded which). The CDR3: CSVENYEVRNTEAFF. The CDR3, as DNA: TGCAGCGTTGAAAACTATGAGGTCCGGAACACTGAAGCTTTCTTT. Full variable domain (rest looked up from reference TRBV29-1 and TRBJ1-1): SAVISQKPSRDICQRGTSLTIQCQVDSQVTMMFWYRQQPGQSLTLIATANQGSEATYESGFVIDKFPISRPNLTFSTLTVSNMSPEDSSIYLCSVENYEVRNTEAFFGQGTRLTVV.